This T cell receptor beta chain was sequenced during a study of control samples from healthy donors and cancer patients. The CDR3 consists of 15 residues. The germline gives CDR1 SGHVS, CDR2 FQNEAQ. V was trimmed by 3 bases and J by 0 bases, leaving 9 bases between them. Sequenced by immunoSEQ multiplex PCR; TCRdb stores in-frame clones only, minus some. The sample records 150,000 or so clones, about 90% being singletons. The sequence derives from a man aged 25-45 years in good health. The sequencing sample was made of blood. J is TRBJ1-5 and V is TRBV7-8, with D unresolved. The CDR3 loop is CASSFEGNSNQPQHF. DNA of the CDR3: TGTGCCAGCAGCTTTGAAGGAAATAGCAATCAGCCCCAGCATTTT.